This is a list of T cell receptor beta chains from one sample in a study of PD-1 blockade in classical Hodgkin lymphoma. The assay was immunoSEQ multiplex PCR, and TCRdb's table has in-frame clones only and misses some. The profile covers some 27,000 clones, with roughly nine tenths appearing a single time and 3.8% taken by the ten largest. Sequenced material: peripheral blood mononuclear cells (PBMCs). These receptors originate from a human donor with classical Hodgkin lymphoma. The CDR3 runs from the conserved cysteine through the conserved F or W. Each record gives: V gene, J gene, D gene, CDR3 DNA, CDR3 protein. The D gene is left open where the match is weak.

>TRBV21-1|TRBJ2-7|.
TGTGCCAGCAGCCTCCCCCGGGACGGACCTTCCTACGAGCAGTACTTC
CASSLPRDGPSYEQYF
>TRBV9|TRBJ2-1|.
TGTGCCAGCAGCGTCGGCCTAGTAACCTACAATGAGCAGTTCTTC
CASSVGLVTYNEQFF
>TRBV5-4|TRBJ2-3|TRBD2
TGTGCCAGCAGCTTGGGCGGCGGGAGAGGGGATACGCAGTATTTT
CASSLGGGRGDTQYF
>TRBV7-9|TRBJ1-1|.
TGTGCCAGCAGCTTAGAGCTGGGGAAAGCTTTCTTT
CASSLELGKAFF
>TRBV29-1|TRBJ1-1|TRBD1
TGCAGCGGTCGGACAGGGGGGAACACTGAAGCTTTCTTT
CSGRTGGNTEAFF
>TRBV18|TRBJ1-4|.
TGTGCCAGCTCCCAGGGTGACCAACTGTTTTTT
CASSQGDQLFF
>TRBV5-8|TRBJ1-3|TRBD1
TGTGCCAGCAGCCAGGGACAGAGCTCTGGAAACACCATATATTTT
CASSQGQSSGNTIYF
>TRBV5-1|TRBJ1-4|.
TGCGCCAGCAGCCTGTCCGGGCAGGATAATGAAAAACTGTTTTTT
CASSLSGQDNEKLFF
>TRBV28|TRBJ1-5|.
TGTGCCAGCAGCGTAACAGCCCACAATCAGCCCCAGCATTTT
CASSVTAHNQPQHF
>TRBV5-1|TRBJ2-7|TRBD2
TGCGCCAGCAGCTTGTGGCAAGCGGGAGGAGGGTACGAGCAGTACTTC
CASSLWQAGGGYEQYF
>TRBV5-1|TRBJ2-5|TRBD2
TGCGCCAGCAGCTTCGCGGGAGTAGAAGAGACCCAGTACTTC
CASSFAGVEETQYF